A single sample gave rise to the 10 T cell receptor beta chains below, sequenced in a study of blood T cell repertoires in COVID-19. Clones were sequenced by immunoSEQ multiplex PCR, and TCRdb holds only the in-frame ones, with some missing. The table lists approximately 50,000 clones, around four fifths of them singletons. The specimen was peripheral blood. Receptor source: a man aged 55 to 70 with COVID-19, enrolled during active disease.

This chain joins TRBV5-1 and TRBJ2-1, with 10 positions matching TRBD1. Germline V lookup: CDR1 SGHRS, CDR2 YFSETQ. The CDR3 covers 14 residues. V gave up 5 bases and J gave up 8 bases; unmatched junction bases: 7. CDR3 sequence: CASSPGQGFDEQFF. DNA of the CDR3: TGCGCCAGCAGTCCGGGACAGGGGTTCGATGAGCAGTTCTTC.

The rearrangement joins TRBV5-4 to TRBJ2-4, with 12 bases identical to TRBD2. This CDR3 is built from 14 residues. The germline CDR1 and CDR2 sequences are SGHNT and YYREEE (reference sequence). Trimming at V came to 3 bases and at J to 8 bases, leaving 3 bases not matched to a gene. CDR3 nucleotides: TGTGCCAGCAGCTCTGGACTAGCGGGGTACATTCAGTACTTC. This translates into CASSSGLAGYIQYF.

The chain recombines TRBV7-2 with TRBJ2-6, with D uncertain. Trimming cost V 4 bases and J 3 bases, with 16 bases left between them. The CDR3 consists of 17 residues. Germline V CDR1 and CDR2: SGHTA, FQGNSA. DNA of the CDR3: TGTGCCAGCAGCTCCAGACACCAGGATTTTGGGGCCAACGTCCTGACTTTC. The encoded protein is CASSSRHQDFGANVLTF.

The chain employs TRBV7-3 and TRBJ2-5; TRBD2 matches at 8 bases. The CDR3 runs 15 residues. Germline values: CDR1 SGHTA, CDR2 FQGTGA. The junction had 11 bases not matched to a gene; V was cut back by 6 bases and J by 5 bases. CDR3 DNA: TGTGCCAGCAGTCCTACTAGCGGAGTGGGCGAGACCCAGTACTTC. As protein: CASSPTSGVGETQYF.

This clone came up a few times. V gene TRBV19 combines with J gene TRBJ2-5, with 8 nucleotides matching TRBD1. Germline V gives CDR1 LNHDA, CDR2 SQIVND (reference sequence). The CDR3 contains 13 residues. V was pared by 3 bases and J by 5 bases, with 2 bases of the junction left unmatched. The CDR3 loop is CASSIRGLETQYF. DNA of the CDR3: TGTGCCAGTAGTATCAGGGGGCTTGAGACCCAGTACTTC.

The V call is TRBV5-4, the J call TRBJ2-7; maybe TRBD2 (5 bases). This CDR3 spans 13 amino acids. Germline V gene data show CDR1 as SGHNT and CDR2 as YYREEE (reference sequence). V shed 3 bases and J shed 2 bases, with 9 bases lying between them. CDR3 residues: CASSSGLAYEQYF. The CDR3 DNA is TGTGCCAGCAGCTCGGGATTAGCCTACGAGCAGTACTTC.

The V call is TRBV15, the J call TRBJ1-5; D is unclear. Looked up from germline, CDR1 is LNHNV and CDR2 is YYDKDF (reference sequence). Deletions cut 7 bases from V and 1 base from J, with 11 bases between. The length of the CDR3 is 14 residues. CDR3 region: CATTQSGSNQPQHF. The CDR3 DNA follows: TGTGCCACCACTCAGTCGGGGAGCAATCAGCCCCAGCATTTT.

This clone appeared a single time. The chain combines TRBV7-2 with TRBJ2-2, with TRBD2 as a possible D gene (6 bases). V lost 6 bases and J lost 5, with 10 bases in between. CDR1 and CDR2 (germline): SGHTA, FQGNSA. The CDR3 runs to 13 residues. The DNA of the CDR3 is TGTGCCAGCAGTCAACTAGCAACCGGGGAGCTGTTTTTT. Translating gives CASSQLATGELFF.

This clone was detected only once. This chain uses TRBV27 with TRBJ2-6; D is undetermined. Trimming removed 5 bases from V and 2 bases from J, with 19 bases in between. This CDR3 has 18 amino acids. Germline V gene data show CDR1 as MNHEY and CDR2 as SMNVEV (reference sequence). The CDR3 here is CASSPQTSLQAGANVLTF. As DNA, the CDR3 is TGTGCCAGCAGTCCCCAGACATCCCTTCAGGCTGGGGCCAACGTCCTGACTTTC.

The V call is TRBV2, the J call TRBJ1-1; possible D gene TRBD1, 6 bases. Germline V gene lookup returns CDR1 SNHLY and CDR2 FYNNEI. V was trimmed by 6 bases and J by 4 bases, leaving 12 bases between them. The CDR3 has 13 residues. The CDR3 DNA follows: TGTGCCAGCAGAAGCAGGGGAGTCACTGAAGCTTTCTTT. Its translation: CASRSRGVTEAFF.